This T cell receptor (beta chain) was sequenced during a study of identical twins. TCRdb re-called the 5' RACE reads with MiXCR, one entry per CDR3 protein. The sample includes roughly 720,000 distinct CDR3 sequences, about 20% seen only once; the top ten take around 14%. These data were likewise used in another study, on T cells expressing NK-cell markers.

Sequenced: PBMCs. The source is a woman aged 18 to 35 in good health.

The CDR3 DNA is TGTGCCAGCAGCCAAGATGGCAGAGAGCAGTACTTC. This sequence encodes CASSQDGREQYF. This rearrangement joins TRBV3-1 to TRBJ2-7; D not resolved. The CDR3 is 12 residues long. The germline gives CDR1 LGHDT, CDR2 YNNKEL (reference sequence). Trimming pared 0 bases from V and 7 bases from J, leaving 7 bases between.